The T cell receptor (beta chain) described here comes from a study of control samples from healthy donors and cancer patients. Clones were read by immunoSEQ multiplex PCR, and TCRdb kept only the in-frame ones, dropping some. The repertoire has 100,000 to 150,000 clones, about 92% of them found once; the top ten carry about 0.6%. The receptor was derived from an elderly man with head and neck cancer. Sequenced material: PBMCs.

This CDR3 reads CASSVDPRGDQPQHF. The CDR3 DNA sequence: TGTGCCAGCAGCGTGGACCCTAGGGGGGATCAGCCCCAGCATTTT. The V call is TRBV9, the J call TRBJ1-5; a possible D gene is TRBD1 (6 bases). This CDR3 comprises 15 residues. V shed 2 bases and J shed 5 bases, with 14 bases lying between them. Per germline, CDR1 SGDLS and CDR2 YYNGEE.